This is a list of T cell receptor beta chains from one sample in a study of blood T cell repertoires in COVID-19. Here immunoSEQ multiplex PCR was the method, and the copy in TCRdb shows in-frame clones only, minus some. The data hold 270,000 or so clones, with around 90% observed a single time. The specimen sequenced was peripheral blood. These receptors originate from a middle-aged woman who had recovered from COVID-19. CDR3s include the opening cysteine and the closing phenylalanine or tryptophan. D genes are given only for firm matches. Only part of the rows carry a size: once, few, many, or a class if the clone is expanded.

TRBD2	TRBV18	-	TRBJ2-7	CASSPAGLAGVWEQYF	TGTGCCAGCTCACCAGCCGGACTAGCGGGAGTGTGGGAGCAGTACTTC
-	TRBV19	-	TRBJ1-1	CASSIQALNEAFF	TGTGCCAGTAGTATCCAGGCGCTGAATGAAGCTTTCTTT
-	TRBV7-3	once	TRBJ2-3	CASSLSGKGFDTQYF	TGTGCCAGCAGCTTATCAGGGAAGGGGTTTGATACGCAGTATTTT
-	TRBV5-1	-	TRBJ1-5	CASSLIGNQPQHF	TGCGCCAGCAGCTTGATCGGCAATCAGCCCCAGCATTTT
-	TRBV7-9	-	TRBJ1-4	CASSLWSGQGHEKLFF	TGTGCCAGCAGCTTATGGTCGGGACAAGGACATGAAAAACTGTTTTTT
-	TRBV14	-	TRBJ2-1	CASSQDVVFEQFF	TGTGCCAGCAGCCAAGACGTAGTTTTTGAGCAGTTCTTC
-	TRBV5-4	-	TRBJ1-6	CASSLAGVSSPLHF	TGTGCCAGCAGCTTGGCGGGGGTGAGCTCACCCCTCCACTTT
TRBD1	TRBV28	-	TRBJ1-2	CASTRTGENYGYTF	TGTGCCAGCACCCGGACAGGGGAAAACTATGGCTACACCTTC
-	TRBV2	-	TRBJ2-1	CASSEEWQSHEQFF	TGTGCCAGCAGTGAAGAGTGGCAATCCCATGAGCAGTTCTTC
TRBD1	TRBV5-1	-	TRBJ2-3	CASSLAVGQITDTQYF	TGCGCCAGCAGCTTGGCCGTGGGACAGATTACAGATACGCAGTATTTT
-	TRBV7-9	-	TRBJ2-1	CASRRLDNEQFF	TGTGCCAGCAGACGACTCGACAATGAGCAGTTCTTC
TRBD2	TRBV4-1	-	TRBJ2-1	CASSRSGGKFNEQFF	TGCGCCAGCAGTCGGTCGGGAGGCAAGTTCAATGAGCAGTTCTTC
-	TRBV6-5	once	TRBJ2-7	CASSYSGEWEQYF	TGTGCCAGCAGTTACTCAGGGGAATGGGAGCAGTACTTC
-	TRBV11-2	-	TRBJ2-3	CASSLGGRPDTQYF	TGTGCCAGCAGCTTAGGAGGGAGGCCAGATACGCAGTATTTT
TRBD1	TRBV4-1	-	TRBJ2-5	CASSQGTGGQETQYF	TGCGCCAGCAGCCAAGGAACAGGGGGTCAAGAGACCCAGTACTTC
-	TRBV19	once	TRBJ2-1	CASSITERNEQFF	TGTGCCAGTAGTATCACTGAGAGAAATGAGCAGTTCTTC